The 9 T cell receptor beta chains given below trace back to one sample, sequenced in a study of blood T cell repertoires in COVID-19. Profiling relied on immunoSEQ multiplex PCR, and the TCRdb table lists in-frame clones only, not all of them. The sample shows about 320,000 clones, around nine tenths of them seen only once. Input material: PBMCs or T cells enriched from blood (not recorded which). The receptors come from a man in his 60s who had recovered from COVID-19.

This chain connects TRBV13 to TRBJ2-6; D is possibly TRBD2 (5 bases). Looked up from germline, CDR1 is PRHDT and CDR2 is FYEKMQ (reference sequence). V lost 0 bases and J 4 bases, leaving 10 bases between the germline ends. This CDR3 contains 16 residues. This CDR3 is CASSLGPTRGANVLTF. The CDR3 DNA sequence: TGTGCCAGCAGCTTAGGCCCCACTAGGGGGGCCAACGTCCTGACTTTC.

The CDR3 region is CARLQRDRENTEAFF. The CDR3 bases are TGTGCCAGACTCCAGAGGGACAGAGAGAACACTGAAGCTTTCTTT. The chain employs TRBV2 and TRBJ1-1, with 7 bases that match TRBD1. Germline trimming cut 9 bases from V and 1 base from J; bases unmatched to any gene: 11. The CDR3 contains 15 residues. Germline loops: CDR1 SNHLY, CDR2 FYNNEI.

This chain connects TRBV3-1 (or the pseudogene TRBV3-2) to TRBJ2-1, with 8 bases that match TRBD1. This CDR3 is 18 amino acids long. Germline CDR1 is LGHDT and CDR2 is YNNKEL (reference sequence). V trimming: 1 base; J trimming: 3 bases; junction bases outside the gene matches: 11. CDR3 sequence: CASSQVFSGRGHYNEQFF. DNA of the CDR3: TGTGCCAGCAGCCAAGTTTTCTCCGGCAGGGGGCACTACAATGAGCAGTTCTTC.

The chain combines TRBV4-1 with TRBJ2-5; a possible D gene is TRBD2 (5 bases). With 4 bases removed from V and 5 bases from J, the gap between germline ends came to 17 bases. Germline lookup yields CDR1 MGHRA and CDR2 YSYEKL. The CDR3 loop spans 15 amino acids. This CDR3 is CASSLGVAAWETQYF. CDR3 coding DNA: TGCGCCAGCAGCCTCGGGGTAGCTGCCTGGGAGACCCAGTACTTC.

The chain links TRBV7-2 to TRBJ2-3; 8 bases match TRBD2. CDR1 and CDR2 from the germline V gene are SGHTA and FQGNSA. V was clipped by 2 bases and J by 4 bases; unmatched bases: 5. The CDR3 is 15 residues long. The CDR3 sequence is CASSLRRRGADTQYF. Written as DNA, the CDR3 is TGTGCCAGCAGCTTAAGGCGGCGGGGGGCAGATACGCAGTATTTT.

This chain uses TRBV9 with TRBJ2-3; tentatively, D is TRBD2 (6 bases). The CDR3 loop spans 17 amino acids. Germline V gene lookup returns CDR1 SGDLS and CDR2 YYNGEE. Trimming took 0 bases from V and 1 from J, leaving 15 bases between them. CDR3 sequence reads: CASSVGLGGAGTDTQYF. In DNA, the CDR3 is TGTGCCAGCAGCGTAGGATTGGGGGGAGCGGGCACAGATACGCAGTATTTT.

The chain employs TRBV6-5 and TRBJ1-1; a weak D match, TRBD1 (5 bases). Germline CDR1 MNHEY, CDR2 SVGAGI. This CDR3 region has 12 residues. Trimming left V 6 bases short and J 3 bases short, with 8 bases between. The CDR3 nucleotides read TGTGCCAGCAGGGTAGGGGACACTGAAGCTTTCTTT. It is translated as CASRVGDTEAFF.

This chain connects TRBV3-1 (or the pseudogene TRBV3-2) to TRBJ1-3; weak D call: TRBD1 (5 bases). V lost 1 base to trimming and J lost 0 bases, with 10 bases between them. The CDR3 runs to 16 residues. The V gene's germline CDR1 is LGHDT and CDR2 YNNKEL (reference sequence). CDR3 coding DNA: TGTGCCAGCAGCCAAGGGGGGGTCGACTCTGGAAACACCATATATTTT. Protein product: CASSQGGVDSGNTIYF.

Here the CDR3 reads CASLGQGNYGYTF. The CDR3 DNA follows: TGTGCCAGCCTGGGCCAGGGCAACTATGGCTACACCTTC. The chain couples TRBV28 to TRBJ1-2; possible D gene TRBD1, 5 bases. The germline V gene has CDR1 MDHEN and CDR2 SYDVKM. The germline V and J ends were trimmed by 8 bases and 2 bases, with 12 bases remaining between them. CDR3 length: 13 residues.